Presented here are 26 T cell receptor beta chains from one specimen sequenced in a study of beta chain features in type 1 diabetes. Reverse transcribing all isolated RNA meant expressed TCRB transcripts were sequenced. TCRdb's copy holds only in-frame clones and misses some; the assay was immunoSEQ multiplex PCR. The data hold a few hundred thousand clones, with roughly 15% observed a single time. Sequencing was performed on naive CD4+ T cells from blood. These receptor sequences come from a woman aged 18 to 35 in good health.

The rearrangement uses TRBV6-5 and TRBJ1-5; D possibly corresponds to TRBD1 (5 bases). The V gene lost 4 bases and the J gene lost 4 bases, with 8 bases spanning the gap. Germline V gene lookup returns CDR1 MNHEY and CDR2 SVGAGI. The CDR3 consists of 13 residues. CDR3 bases: TGTGCCAGCAGTTTTGGGGGGAATCAGCCCCAGCATTTT. As protein: CASSFGGNQPQHF.

CDR3: CASSLGTGIADTQYF. CDR3 nucleotide sequence: TGTGCCAGCAGCTTAGGGACAGGGATTGCAGATACGCAGTATTTT. J is TRBJ2-3 and V is TRBV7-2; TRBD1 matches 8 bases. Germline V lookup: CDR1 SGHTA, CDR2 FQGNSA. This CDR3 spans 15 amino acids. Losses at the gene ends were 1 base for V and 4 bases for J; bases not matched to a gene: 4.

This clone has only a few counts. The chain is built from TRBV9 and TRBJ1-2, with a possible D match to TRBD1 (6 bases). The CDR3 covers 14 residues. V lost 0 bases and J lost 6, with 12 bases in between. Germline assignment: CDR1 SGDLS and CDR2 YYNGEE. CDR3 sequence: CASSVELQGHGYTF. The CDR3 nucleotides read TGTGCCAGCAGCGTAGAGCTACAGGGCCATGGCTACACCTTC.

This clone was seen a handful of times. V is TRBV7-2 and J is TRBJ2-7; 7 bases match TRBD1. This CDR3 contains 15 residues. V gave up 0 bases and J gave up 2 bases; unmatched junction bases: 4. The V gene's germline CDR1 is SGHTA and CDR2 FQGNSA. The CDR3 loop reads CASSLARGSTYEQYF. The CDR3 DNA reads as TGTGCCAGCAGCTTAGCCAGGGGGTCGACCTACGAGCAGTACTTC.

The chain couples TRBV2 to TRBJ2-5; D is possibly TRBD2 (5 bases). Trimming stripped 2 bases from V and 4 bases from J, with 14 bases between. The CDR3 spans 15 residues. The germline V gene has CDR1 SNHLY and CDR2 FYNNEI. CDR3 protein: CASSEWGSGSETQYF. In nucleotides, the CDR3 is TGTGCCAGCAGTGAATGGGGTTCGGGGTCAGAGACCCAGTACTTC.

The J gene is TRBJ2-5, the V gene TRBV19; TRBD2 matches 13 bases. CDR3 length: 16 residues. Germline loops: CDR1 LNHDA, CDR2 SQIVND (reference sequence). Germline trimming cut 9 bases from V and 5 bases from J; bases unmatched to any gene: 12. This CDR3 is CASQRLAGGLGETQYF. DNA of the CDR3: TGTGCCAGCCAAAGACTAGCGGGAGGTTTGGGGGAGACCCAGTACTTC.

This clone was seen a handful of times. V is TRBV7-9 and J is TRBJ1-5; a weak D match, TRBD1 (5 bases). Germline lookup yields CDR1 SEHNR and CDR2 FQNEAQ (reference sequence). The CDR3 covers 16 residues. Trimming pared 1 base from V and 0 bases from J, leaving 10 bases between. The CDR3 sequence: CASSLGAGNSNQPQHF. The CDR3 DNA sequence: TGTGCCAGCAGCTTAGGGGCAGGGAATAGCAATCAGCCCCAGCATTTT. The variable domain in full, completed from reference TRBV7-9 and TRBJ1-5, reads DTGVSQNPRHKITKRGQNVTFRCDPISEHNRLYWYRQTLGQGPEFLTYFQNEAQLEKSRLLSDRFSAERPKGSFSTLEIQRTEQGDSAMYLCASSLGAGNSNQPQHFGDGTRLSIL.

This rearrangement joins TRBV28 to TRBJ2-3; maybe TRBD1 (6 bases). This CDR3 is built from 13 residues. Germline V CDR1 and CDR2: MDHEN, SYDVKM. V was trimmed by 6 bases and J by 3 bases, leaving 10 bases between them. The CDR3 nucleotides are TGTGCCAGCAGGAACAGGGAAACAGATACGCAGTATTTT. Protein: CASRNRETDTQYF.

J is TRBJ2-7 and V is TRBV6-6; D possibly corresponds to TRBD2 (5 bases). V dropped 4 bases and J dropped 2 bases, with 12 bases sitting between them. Germline CDR1 is MNHNY and CDR2 is SVGAGI (reference sequence). The length of the CDR3 is 14 residues. CDR3: CASSSVGLTYEQYF. In DNA form, the CDR3 reads TGTGCCAGCAGTTCGGTTGGACTTACCTACGAGCAGTACTTC.

This sequence joins TRBV28 and TRBJ2-3; TRBD1 matches at 10 bases. V shed 6 bases, J shed 3 bases, and the junction held 9 bases outside the gene matches. Looked up from germline, CDR1 is MDHEN and CDR2 is SYDVKM. This CDR3 has 16 amino acids. The CDR3 DNA reads as TGTGCCAGCAGGACTACCGGGACAGGGGCTACAGATACGCAGTATTTT. Protein product: CASRTTGTGATDTQYF. Using reference TRBV28 and TRBJ2-3 for the parts outside the CDR3, the full variable domain is DVKVTQSSRYLVKRTGEKVFLECVQDMDHENMFWYRQDPGLGLRLIYFSYDVKMKEKGDIPEGYSVSREKKERFSLILESASTNQTSMYLCASRTTGTGATDTQYFGPGTRLTVL.

V is TRBV14 and J is TRBJ2-5; D perhaps matches TRBD2 (5 bases). The germline V and J ends were trimmed by 1 base and 4 bases, with 19 bases remaining between them. The germline CDR1 and CDR2 sequences are SGHDN and FVKESK. The CDR3 consists of 17 residues. Here the CDR3 reads CASSQVMWQSGRETQYF. CDR3 bases: TGTGCCAGCAGCCAAGTAATGTGGCAGAGCGGCCGAGAGACCCAGTACTTC.

This chain uses TRBV30 with TRBJ2-7; 8 bases agree with TRBD1. The germline CDR1 and CDR2 sequences are GTSNPN and SVGIG (reference sequence). The CDR3 is 12 amino acids. The J segment lost 3 bases and the V segment lost 5 bases, leaving 3 bases of the junction unmatched. The CDR3 loop reads CAWVDRGYEQYF. The CDR3 bases are TGTGCCTGGGTTGACAGGGGCTACGAGCAGTACTTC.

CDR3 amino acids: CASSQDPERIYNEQFF. The CDR3 bases are TGCGCCAGCAGCCAAGATCCCGAGAGGATCTACAATGAGCAGTTCTTC. The chain couples TRBV4-1 to TRBJ2-1; D call uncertain. The germline CDR1 and CDR2 sequences are MGHRA and YSYEKL. Trimming shortened V by 0 bases and J by 3 bases, and 12 bases separated the two germline ends. This CDR3 has 16 residues.

This clone has a handful of counts. V and J are TRBV4-3 and TRBJ2-1; 9 bases align to TRBD2. CDR1 and CDR2 from the germline V gene are LGHNA and YSLEER. There are 16 residues in the CDR3. J lost 4 bases, V lost 1 base, and 5 bases had no gene match. CDR3 DNA: TGCGCCAGCAGCCAAGTGATAGCGGGGGCTTACAATGAGCAGTTCTTC. Residues: CASSQVIAGAYNEQFF.

The V gene is TRBV4-2, the J gene TRBJ2-7; 14 nucleotides agree with TRBD2. This CDR3 is built from 16 residues. Germline lookup yields CDR1 LGHNA and CDR2 YNFKEQ. V gave up 0 bases and J gave up 6 bases; unmatched junction bases: 4. CDR3 protein: CASSQEGTSGRREQYF. CDR3 DNA sequence: TGTGCCAGCAGCCAAGAGGGGACTAGCGGGAGACGCGAGCAGTACTTC.

The chain recombines TRBV30 with TRBJ2-3; 10 positions agree with TRBD2. V was clipped by 4 bases and J by 4 bases; unmatched bases: 8. The CDR3 covers 15 residues. Germline V CDR1 and CDR2: GTSNPN, SVGIG (reference sequence). The CDR3 protein is CAWIKAGGPADTQYF. Written as DNA, the CDR3 is TGTGCCTGGATCAAAGCGGGAGGGCCCGCAGATACGCAGTATTTT.

The rearrangement links TRBV30 to TRBJ2-7, with 11 nucleotides matching TRBD1. The germline V gene encodes CDR1 GTSNPN and CDR2 SVGIG (reference sequence). V gave up 7 bases and J gave up 3 bases; unmatched junction bases: 5. The CDR3 covers 13 residues. In nucleotides, the CDR3 is TGTGCCTTCCGGACAGGGGGCGTCTACGAGCAGTACTTC. Its translation: CAFRTGGVYEQYF.

This clone was observed a few times. The CDR3 bases are TGTGCCAGTAGTATCGAGGTGGGGAACACTGAAGCTTTCTTT. This codes for CASSIEVGNTEAFF. The rearrangement joins TRBV19 to TRBJ1-1; D unresolved. Germline CDR1 is LNHDA and CDR2 is SQIVND (reference sequence). The CDR3 extends over 14 amino acids. The ends were cut back, 3 bases at V and 1 base at J, with 9 bases in the middle.

This clone appeared a few times. The CDR3 coding sequence is TGTGCCATCAGTCCGGGATCGGGGGAAAAACTGTTTTTT. Protein sequence: CAISPGSGEKLFF. This chain links TRBV10-3 with TRBJ1-4; D is unclear. V lost 5 bases and J 8 bases, leaving 12 bases between the germline ends. Germline CDR1 reads ENHRY; CDR2 reads SYGVKD. The CDR3 spans 13 residues.

This rearrangement joins TRBV2 to TRBJ2-7, with 12 nucleotides matching TRBD2. Germline V lookup: CDR1 SNHLY, CDR2 FYNNEI. The CDR3 extends over 14 amino acids. The V gene end was trimmed by 5 bases and the J gene end by 6 bases; junction bases not matched to a gene: 5. In DNA form, the CDR3 reads TGTGCCAGCAGTTCTAGCGGGAGGGCCCTCGAGCAGTACTTC. Translated: CASSSSGRALEQYF.

This clone was observed a handful of times. This chain links TRBV20-1 with TRBJ2-2; 7 nucleotides match TRBD1. With V trimmed by 5 bases and J by 13 bases, 7 bases remained unmatched. Germline V gene lookup returns CDR1 DFQATT and CDR2 SNEGSKA (reference sequence). The CDR3 is 11 amino acids. The CDR3 DNA is TGCAGTGCTGAGGGACAGTTGGCGCTGTTTTTT. As protein: CSAEGQLALFF.

This chain uses TRBV6-5 with TRBJ1-2, with D possibly being TRBD1 (5 bases). The length of the CDR3 is 13 residues. From germline, CDR1 is MNHEY and CDR2 SVGAGI. The V end lost 6 bases, the J end lost 3 bases, and 11 bases lay between the germline ends. The CDR3 loop reads CASRPTEHYGYTF. CDR3 nucleotides: TGTGCCAGCAGACCGACAGAACACTATGGCTACACCTTC.

CDR3 protein: CASSFSRAEVKTQYF. Here the CDR3 DNA reads TGCGCCAGCAGCTTTTCCAGGGCAGAGGTAAAGACCCAGTACTTC. This chain connects TRBV5-1 to TRBJ2-5, with D perhaps TRBD1 (5 bases). CDR3 length: 15 amino acids. The V end was cut by 2 bases, the J end by 6 bases, with 17 bases between. CDR1 and CDR2 (germline): SGHRS, YFSETQ.

The CDR3 spells CASSSGTSGSTDTQYF. The CDR3 DNA reads TGTGCCAGCAGCTCAGGGACTAGCGGGAGCACAGATACGCAGTATTTT. J is TRBJ2-3 and V is TRBV5-4; 12 nucleotides line up with TRBD2. This CDR3 is 16 amino acids long. Losses at the gene ends were 3 bases for V and 0 bases for J; bases not matched to a gene: 2. The germline V gene has CDR1 SGHNT and CDR2 YYREEE (reference sequence).

There are a few counts of this clone. V and J are TRBV19 and TRBJ2-6, with a weak D call TRBD1 (6 bases). Germline assignment: CDR1 LNHDA and CDR2 SQIVND (reference sequence). V was cut by 0 bases and J by 3 bases, with 9 bases left in between. This CDR3 contains 16 residues. The DNA of the CDR3 is TGTGCCAGTAGTATAGAGGGGGCACTTGGGGCCAACGTCCTGACTTTC. Encoded protein: CASSIEGALGANVLTF.

The V gene is TRBV20-1, the J gene TRBJ2-1, with no clear D. CDR1 is DFQATT, CDR2 SNEGSKA, per germline (reference sequence). Trimming removed 6 bases from V and 6 bases from J, with 9 bases in between. The CDR3 has 11 residues. The CDR3 DNA reads as TGCAGTGCCGTCCCCGGCAATGAGCAGTTCTTC. This sequence encodes CSAVPGNEQFF.